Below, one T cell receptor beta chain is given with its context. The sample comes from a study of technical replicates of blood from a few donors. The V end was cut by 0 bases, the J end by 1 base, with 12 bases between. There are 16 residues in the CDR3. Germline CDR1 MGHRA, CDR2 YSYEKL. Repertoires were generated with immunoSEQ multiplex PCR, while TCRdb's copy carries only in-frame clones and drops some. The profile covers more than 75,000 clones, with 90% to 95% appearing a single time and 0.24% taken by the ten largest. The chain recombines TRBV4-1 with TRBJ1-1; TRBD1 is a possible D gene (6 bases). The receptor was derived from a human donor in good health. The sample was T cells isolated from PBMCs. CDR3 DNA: TGCGCCAGCAGCCAAGATCGGGGGGCATGGAACACTGAAGCTTTCTTT. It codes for CASSQDRGAWNTEAFF.